The source of this T cell receptor (beta chain) is a study of cytomegalovirus exposure and HLA in healthy donors. Overall study: Sequencing of about 179 million T cells in an earlier analysis found around 110 million unique TCR beta sequences. Study outcomes and limitations: When a later analysis compared HLA-associated TCR beta chains with equally common others, the HLA-associated chains turned out to be more clonally expanded and to have lower generation probabilities. It was reportedly the case that the classifier diagnosed cytomegalovirus status with high specificity and sensitivity. Being indistinguishable, some V segments were excluded, TRBV6-2 and TRBV6-3 among them.

This PCR relied on a set of 60 Vbeta primers and 13 Jbeta primers. This table comes from immunoSEQ multiplex PCR, and its TCRdb copy is limited to in-frame clones, with some not included. The sample consists of about 100,000 clones, 74% of them appearing once. Turning to this clone: Its antigen remains unknown.

V lost 3 bases to trimming and J lost 7 bases; unmatched junction nucleotides: 17. This CDR3 is 17 amino acids long. The germline CDR1 and CDR2 sequences are SGHRS and YFSETQ. Sequenced material: PBMCs. The sequence derives from a man between 50 and 59 years old in good health and CMV-seropositive. The rearrangement uses TRBV5-1 and TRBJ2-5; 8 bases match TRBD1. CDR3 loop: CASSSQPPGPGTGTQYF. CDR3 DNA: TGCGCCAGCAGCTCTCAACCCCCGGGCCCCGGGACAGGGACCCAGTACTTC.